A selection of T cell receptor beta chains follows, all from one sample in a study of blood T cells in healthy people across ages. TCRdb re-called the 5' RACE reads through MiXCR, storing one row per CDR3 protein. The sample yields more than 800,000 distinct CDR3 sequences, 40% to 50% seen once. The sequencing sample was made of blood. Receptors originate from a woman aged 55-70 years in good health. CDR3s include the opening cysteine and the closing phenylalanine or tryptophan. A D gene is named only where the DNA matches it firmly. Size values are once, few and many counts, or a class for expanded clones, and some rows have none.

d_gene	abundance	v_gene	j_gene	CDR3nt	CDR3aa
TRBD2	few	TRBV19	TRBJ2-5	TGTGCCAGTAGTCCCCCGACTAGCAAGAGAGCCCAGTACTTC	CASSPPTSKRAQYF
NA	few	TRBV9	TRBJ1-2	TGTGCCAGCAGCTTAAGGACGGATGGCTACACCTTC	CASSLRTDGYTF
NA	few	TRBV7-2	TRBJ2-5	TGTGCCAGCAGCAGAACACCCGGGACGGAAGAGACCCAGTACTTC	CASSRTPGTEETQYF
TRBD1	NA	TRBV7-2	TRBJ2-7	TGTGCCAGCAGCCCGAAGGGACAGGCCTACGAGCAGTACTTC	CASSPKGQAYEQYF
NA	NA	TRBV12-3/TRBV12-4	TRBJ2-5	TGTGCCAGCAGTTTATGGGCCAGGACCCAAGAGACCCAGTACTTC	CASSLWARTQETQYF
TRBD2	NA	TRBV7-3	TRBJ2-1	TGTGCCAGCAGCTCGAGGGGAGGTGGGACTAGCTCCAGCTCCTACAATGAGCAGTTCTTC	CASSSRGGGTSSSSYNEQFF
NA	many	TRBV7-9	TRBJ2-7	TGTGCCAGCAGCTTAGACGAAAAGGGGATCGAGCAGTACTTC	CASSLDEKGIEQYF
TRBD2	NA	TRBV20-1	TRBJ2-3	TGCAGTGCTAGAAAAAGCGGGATCAGGAGCACAGATACGCAGTATTTT	CSARKSGIRSTDTQYF
NA	NA	TRBV12-3/TRBV12-4	TRBJ2-7	TGTGCCAGCAGTTCGGGGTTGCAGGGGACATACGGGCAGTACTTC	CASSSGLQGTYGQYF
NA	many	TRBV3-1	TRBJ2-1	TGTGCCAGCAGCCCAACGAAGAGCCGTGAGCAGTTCTTC	CASSPTKSREQFF
TRBD1	few	TRBV5-1	TRBJ1-6	TGCGCCAGCAGCTCGGGACAGGATAATTCACCCCTCCACTTT	CASSSGQDNSPLHF
NA	few	TRBV5-5	TRBJ1-2	TGTGCCAGCAGCTTGCGGGGGGGAGGCTATGGCTACACCTTC	CASSLRGGGYGYTF
TRBD1	NA	TRBV3-1	TRBJ1-1	TGTGCCAGCAGCCAAGGTGGGACAGGGAAAGCTTTCTTT	CASSQGGTGKAFF
NA	few	TRBV7-8	TRBJ1-2	TGTGCCAGCAGCTTAGGCGCGGGGGCCAACTATGGCTACACCTTC	CASSLGAGANYGYTF
TRBD2	few	TRBV6-6	TRBJ2-7	TGTGCCAGCAGCGGGGGGGGAAACCCCGGTCGGTACGAGCAGTACTTC	CASSGGGNPGRYEQYF
NA	few	TRBV12-3/TRBV12-4	TRBJ2-3	TGTGCCAGCAGGGTTACAGGTACTAGCACAGATACGCAGTATTTT	CASRVTGTSTDTQYF
NA	NA	TRBV18	TRBJ2-1	TGTGCCAGCTCACCAAAATATAGCAATGAGCAGTTCTTC	CASSPKYSNEQFF
TRBD2	NA	TRBV20-1	TRBJ2-6	TGCAGTGCTGTACAGACCGTATCCGGGACTAGCGGGAGCTCTGGGGCCAACGTCCTGACTTTC	CSAVQTVSGTSGSSGANVLTF
TRBD2	many	TRBV4-1	TRBJ2-7	TGCGCCAGCAGCATAGCGGGAACCCCTCAGAACGAGCAGTACTTC	CASSIAGTPQNEQYF
TRBD1	NA	TRBV6-5	TRBJ2-5	TGTGCCAGCAGCAACGACAGGGGGGAGACCCAGTACTTC	CASSNDRGETQYF
NA	NA	TRBV30	TRBJ2-7	TGTGCCTGGGGCGGACCCGGTAGGTCCTACGAGCAGTACTTC	CAWGGPGRSYEQYF
TRBD1	NA	TRBV7-9	TRBJ2-7	TGTGCCAGCAGCTTAGGCAGGGAAAGGGACAGGTCCTACGAGCAGTACTTC	CASSLGRERDRSYEQYF
TRBD1	few	TRBV6-1	TRBJ2-7	TGTGCCACCCTGGTAGGGGGCCCCTACGAGCAGTACTTC	CATLVGGPYEQYF
NA	few	TRBV10-3	TRBJ2-7	TGTGCCATCAGTGGACCCCTACGGTCTTCATCTCCGGACGAGCAGTACTTC	CAISGPLRSSSPDEQYF
NA	NA	TRBV20-1	TRBJ2-3	TGCAGTGCTCCCCCCTCCGGACGCACAGATACGCAGTATTTT	CSAPPSGRTDTQYF
NA	many	TRBV6-2/TRBV6-3	TRBJ2-5	TGTGCCAGCAGTTACGTTCGAGCAGGGGCCCAGTACTTC	CASSYVRAGAQYF
NA	NA	TRBV14	TRBJ2-7	TGTGCCAGCAGCCAAGTCTTACAGGGCGGGGAGCAGTACTTC	CASSQVLQGGEQYF
NA	NA	TRBV3-1	TRBJ2-1	TGTGCCAGCAGCCTTGGTCCTAGTCCATTACAAGAGACCCAGTTCTTC	CASSLGPSPLQETQFF
TRBD2	few	TRBV7-3	TRBJ2-3	TGTGCCAGCAGCTTCGCTGCTAGCGGGAGCACAGATACGCAGTATTTT	CASSFAASGSTDTQYF
NA	NA	TRBV5-1	TRBJ1-1	TGCGCCAGCAGCTTGGACAGGCCGGGTGACACTGAAGCTTTCTTT	CASSLDRPGDTEAFF
TRBD2	few	TRBV7-2	TRBJ2-7	TGTGCCAGCAGACTAGCGGGCCCCTCCTACGAGCAGTACTTC	CASRLAGPSYEQYF
NA	NA	TRBV29-1	TRBJ2-3	TGCAGCGTTGAAGTGGTGACAGATACCCCGGATACGCAGTATTTT	CSVEVVTDTPDTQYF
TRBD1	NA	TRBV20-1	TRBJ2-5	TGCAGTGCTAGAGGCCCGACAGGGCGGGAGACCCAGTACTTC	CSARGPTGRETQYF
NA	NA	TRBV19	TRBJ2-6	TGTGCCAGTAGCATGTCAGTCTCTGGGGCCAACGTCCTGACTTTC	CASSMSVSGANVLTF
NA	few	TRBV5-1	TRBJ2-1	TGCGCCAGCAGCTACAACCGGGGAGAGCAGTTCTTC	CASSYNRGEQFF
TRBD2	NA	TRBV20-1	TRBJ2-5	TGCAGTGCTAGAGATCCGGGGGGGCAGGAGACCCAGTACTTC	CSARDPGGQETQYF
NA	few	TRBV12-3/TRBV12-4	TRBJ2-5	TGTGCCAGCAGTGTATATGAGACCAGGGGCGAGTACTTC	CASSVYETRGEYF
TRBD2	NA	TRBV5-1	TRBJ2-4	TGCGCCAGCAGCTGCCTAGCGGGAGGGACCAAAAACATTCAGTACTTC	CASSCLAGGTKNIQYF
TRBD2	NA	TRBV20-1	TRBJ2-1	TGCAGTGCTCCAGAGGTCGGCGGGAGTGAGCAGTTCTTC	CSAPEVGGSEQFF
TRBD2	NA	TRBV20-1	TRBJ2-7	TGCAGTGCTAGAGGGGCGGGAGGGTCGAATTACGAGCAGTACTTC	CSARGAGGSNYEQYF
NA	NA	TRBV7-9	TRBJ2-7	TGTGCCAGCAGCTCCCCGGCGGCGTCCTACGAGCAGTACTTC	CASSSPAASYEQYF
NA	few	TRBV29-1	TRBJ1-2	TGCAGCGTTGATAGGGGCACGGCGGATGGCTACACCTTC	CSVDRGTADGYTF
NA	NA	TRBV5-1	TRBJ2-1	TGCGCCAGCAGCTTGGATCTTAGCGAGTACTCCTACAATGAGCAGTTCTTC	CASSLDLSEYSYNEQFF
TRBD2	NA	TRBV12-3/TRBV12-4	TRBJ2-1	TGTGCCAGCAGTTTAGAAGGGAAGACTAGCGGGAGTAACCCCCGGGGTGAGCAGTTCTTC	CASSLEGKTSGSNPRGEQFF